This entry lists 20 T cell receptor beta chains sequenced from one sample in a study of response to subunit inactivated influenza vaccine. From the RT-PCR reads, TCRdb called clonotypes with MiXCR, one entry per CDR3 protein. The table lists hundreds of thousands of distinct CDR3 sequences, about 15% of them singletons. The sequencing used PBMCs from blood, collected 11 to 12 days after vaccination. All receptors come from a man aged 45-60 years who received an inactivated influenza vaccine.

V and J are TRBV4-3 and TRBJ2-2, with D possibly matching TRBD2 (5 bases). The CDR3 spans 18 residues. Germline assignment: CDR1 LGHNA and CDR2 YSLEER. The V gene lost 0 bases and the J gene lost 5 bases, with 19 bases spanning the gap. This CDR3 reads CASSQDPPGRVWTGELFF. The CDR3 region has the DNA TGCGCCAGCAGCCAAGATCCGCCGGGGAGAGTGTGGACCGGGGAGCTGTTTTTT.

DNA for the CDR3: TGTGCCAGCAGTGTTCCGGGGGGGCCGAGAGAGACCCAGTACTTC. This codes for CASSVPGGPRETQYF. The chain employs TRBV7-9 and TRBJ2-5, with TRBD2 matching over 8 bases. Per germline, CDR1 SEHNR and CDR2 FQNEAQ (reference sequence). The junction had 10 bases not matched to a gene; V was cut back by 6 bases and J by 4 bases. The CDR3 totals 15 residues.

This clonotype was observed a handful of times. CDR3 residues: CASSDRQGNEQYF. CDR3 nucleotide sequence: TGCGCCAGCAGCGATCGACAGGGGAACGAGCAGTACTTC. The chain combines TRBV5-1 with TRBJ2-7; 8 bases line up with TRBD1. CDR1 SGHRS and CDR2 YFSETQ come from the germline V gene. The CDR3 extends over 13 amino acids. The V segment lost 4 bases and the J segment 5 bases; nucleotides outside the gene matches: 5.

This clonotype was seen a handful of times. The chain couples TRBV7-9 to TRBJ1-2; TRBD1 aligns across 7 bases. There are 13 residues in the CDR3. Per the germline V gene, CDR1 is SEHNR and CDR2 is FQNEAQ (reference sequence). V was pared by 7 bases and J by 8 bases, with 10 bases of the junction left unmatched. This chain's CDR3 is CASTASTGVGYTF. The CDR3 coding sequence is TGTGCCAGCACCGCGTCCACAGGGGTCGGCTACACCTTC. Supplemented by reference TRBV7-9 and TRBJ1-2, the full variable domain reads DTGVSQNPRHKITKRGQNVTFRCDPISEHNRLYWYRQTLGQGPEFLTYFQNEAQLEKSRLLSDRFSAERPKGSFSTLEIQRTEQGDSAMYLCASTASTGVGYTFGSGTRLTVV.

The CDR3 DNA reads as TGTGCCAGCAGCAATCTAGCGGGGACCTACAATGAGCAGTTCTTC. Translation gives CASSNLAGTYNEQFF. V usage is TRBV11-2 and J usage is TRBJ2-1; 9 bases match TRBD2. This CDR3 has 15 residues. In germline, CDR1 is SGHAT, CDR2 FQNNGV. V lost 5 bases and J lost 2; bases outside the gene matches: 4.

This clonotype occurred many times. V gene TRBV29-1 combines with J gene TRBJ2-3; 9 nucleotides match TRBD2. This CDR3 has 13 amino acids. Germline V gene data show CDR1 as SQVTM and CDR2 as ANQGSEA. The ends lost 5 bases at V and 4 bases at J; junction bases unmatched: 4. The CDR3 sequence: CSVSGRSADTQYF. Written as DNA, the CDR3 is TGCAGCGTTAGCGGGAGGTCCGCAGATACGCAGTATTTT.

This clonotype was seen many times. The chain recombines TRBV25-1 with TRBJ2-3, with D possibly TRBD2 on 5 matching bases. Trimming left V 4 bases short and J 4 bases short, with 15 bases between. The CDR3 is 15 amino acids. CDR1 MGHDK and CDR2 SYGVNS come from the germline V gene. In DNA, the CDR3 is TGTGCCAGCAGTGGAGTTTCAACTAGATCAGATACGCAGTATTTT. Translation gives CASSGVSTRSDTQYF.

This clonotype was recorded a few times. The chain recombines TRBV18 with TRBJ1-1; no definite D call. CDR1 is KGHSH, CDR2 LQKENI, per germline. This CDR3 contains 15 residues. Trimming stripped 8 bases from V and 1 base from J, with 17 bases between. CDR3 sequence reads: CASSPPGRQNTEAFF. The CDR3 DNA sequence: TGTGCCAGCAGTCCCCCCGGACGGCAGAACACTGAAGCTTTCTTT.

A few counts support this clonotype. This chain's CDR3 is CASSFRWEGEEQYF. Here the CDR3 DNA reads TGTGCCAGCAGTTTTAGGTGGGAGGGCGAAGAGCAGTACTTC. This sequence joins TRBV27 and TRBJ2-7, with 7 nucleotides matching TRBD2. V lost 3 bases, J lost 7 bases, and 9 bases stayed unmatched. The germline V gene has CDR1 MNHEY and CDR2 SMNVEV (reference sequence). The CDR3 extends over 14 amino acids.

There are a few counts of this clonotype. The J gene is TRBJ2-3, the V gene TRBV5-5; perhaps TRBD2 as D (5 bases). Germline V CDR1 and CDR2: SGHKS, YYEKEE (reference sequence). V was shortened by 1 base and J by 2 bases, with 11 bases between the two germline ends. CDR3 size: 15 residues. DNA of the CDR3: TGTGCCAGCAGCTTGCGGTCGGGGAACACAGATACGCAGTATTTT. Its protein product is CASSLRSGNTDTQYF.

In this sample, this clonotype turned up a few times. The rearrangement links TRBV7-9 to TRBJ1-1; D is ambiguous. The CDR3 sequence is 13 residues long. Trimming stripped 2 bases from V and 2 bases from J, with 6 bases between. The V gene's germline CDR1 is SEHNR and CDR2 FQNEAQ (reference sequence). The chain's CDR3 is CASSLQINTEAFF. The CDR3 DNA sequence: TGTGCCAGCAGCTTACAGATAAACACTGAAGCTTTCTTT.

The chain has TRBV4-3 and TRBJ2-1, with 8 bases fitting TRBD1. This CDR3 spans 18 amino acids. Germline loops: CDR1 LGHNA, CDR2 YSLEER. The J segment lost 7 bases and the V segment lost 2 bases, leaving 16 bases of the junction unmatched. This chain's CDR3 is CASSQHALRTGRRNEQFF. The DNA of the CDR3 is TGCGCCAGCAGCCAACACGCCCTTCGGACAGGGAGGAGAAATGAGCAGTTCTTC.

This clonotype has at least ten counts. V and J are TRBV10-3 and TRBJ1-6; 7 bases fit TRBD1. This CDR3 is 14 amino acids long. Germline V gene sequence: CDR1 ENHRY, CDR2 SYGVKD. Trimming cost V 6 bases and J 10 bases; bases outside gene matches: 9. CDR3: CAISQQGRESPLHF. DNA for the CDR3: TGTGCCATCAGCCAACAGGGGAGGGAGTCACCCCTCCACTTT.

V gene TRBV19 combines with J gene TRBJ2-5, with D perhaps TRBD2 (5 bases). CDR3 length: 12 residues. Trimming removed 5 bases at V and 7 bases at J, with 11 bases between. Germline CDR1 is LNHDA and CDR2 is SQIVND (reference sequence). DNA for the CDR3: TGTGCCAGTAGTCCCCGGGGTGGGACCCAGTACTTC. As protein: CASSPRGGTQYF.

The table lists this clonotype with a few counts. The V and J genes are TRBV4-2 and TRBJ2-2, with D possibly called TRBD1 or TRBD2 (5 bases each). The CDR3 has 16 residues. The V gene's germline CDR1 is LGHNA and CDR2 YNFKEQ. Trimming shortened V by 3 bases and J by 3 bases, and 14 bases separated the two germline ends. CDR3 nucleotides: TGTGCCAGCAGCCAGGGGGACGGTGCCGACACCGGGGAGCTGTTTTTT. Protein sequence: CASSQGDGADTGELFF.

The CDR3 region is CASSIYRDRTDTQYF. The DNA of the CDR3 is TGTGCCAGCAGCATTTACCGGGATCGCACAGATACGCAGTATTTT. The chain links TRBV5-5 to TRBJ2-3; possibly TRBD2 for D (5 bases). Germline CDR1 is SGHKS and CDR2 is YYEKEE (reference sequence). This CDR3 has 15 amino acids. The V gene lost 4 bases and the J gene lost 1 base, with 13 bases spanning the gap.

The genes are TRBV9 and TRBJ1-6; D gene uncertain. Trimming removed 0 bases from V and 14 bases from J, with 15 bases in between. Germline loops: CDR1 SGDLS, CDR2 YYNGEE. The CDR3 runs 14 residues. CDR3 sequence (DNA): TGTGCCAGCAGCGTAGGGCAAGGCGGGCTGACCCTCCACTTT. The encoded protein is CASSVGQGGLTLHF.

This sequence joins TRBV29-1 and TRBJ2-2; either TRBD1 or TRBD2 may supply D (5 bases each). The CDR3 is 14 amino acids. V lost 2 bases and J lost 7, with 14 bases in between. The germline CDR1 and CDR2 sequences are SQVTM and ANQGSEA. The CDR3 sequence is CSVEQGNGGGELFF. The CDR3 nucleotides read TGCAGCGTTGAACAGGGTAACGGAGGCGGGGAGCTGTTTTTT.

The chain recombines TRBV6-2 or TRBV6-3 with TRBJ2-5; the D is unclear. Germline V lookup: CDR1 MNHEY, CDR2 SVGEGT. This CDR3 has 14 amino acids. Trimming took 7 bases from V and 1 from J, leaving 13 bases between them. The CDR3 loop reads CASKDAVIQETQYF. The CDR3 DNA reads TGTGCCAGCAAAGACGCAGTGATCCAAGAGACCCAGTACTTC.

There are a few counts of this clonotype. The rearrangement links TRBV3-1 to TRBJ2-3; 7 bases are a match to TRBD2. After removal of 4 bases from V and 1 base from J, the junction contained 5 bases not matched to a gene. The CDR3 runs 15 residues. Germline CDR1 reads LGHDT; CDR2 reads YNNKEL (reference sequence). CDR3 in amino acids: CASSPSGDRTDTQYF. DNA for the CDR3: TGTGCCAGCAGCCCTAGCGGTGACCGCACAGATACGCAGTATTTT.